A selection of T cell receptor beta chains follows, all from one sample in a study of cytomegalovirus exposure and HLA in healthy donors. Sequencing was performed with immunoSEQ multiplex PCR; in TCRdb, only in-frame clones are kept and a portion is missing. The sample contains 150,000 or so clones, around nine tenths of which appear only once. Sequencing was done on a sample of PBMCs. All receptors come from a woman between 25 and 40 years old in good health and CMV-seronegative. CDR3s include the opening cysteine and the closing phenylalanine or tryptophan. A D gene is named only where the DNA matches it firmly. Clone size is not always given. Where it is, it says once, few, many or a class for expanded clones.

d_call: TRBD1
clone_size: .
cdr3_length: 17
v_call: TRBV5-8
j_call: TRBJ1-5
cdr3_aa: CASSFRQGASPYQPQHF
cdr3_nt: TGTGCCAGCAGCTTTAGACAGGGGGCGAGCCCGTATCAGCCCCAGCATTTT

d_call: .
clone_size: .
cdr3_length: 12
v_call: TRBV19
j_call: TRBJ1-1
cdr3_aa: CASAPRATEAFF
cdr3_nt: TGTGCCAGCGCCCCGCGGGCCACTGAAGCTTTCTTT

d_call: .
clone_size: once
cdr3_length: 11
v_call: TRBV30
j_call: TRBJ1-2
cdr3_aa: CAWREFYGYTF
cdr3_nt: TGTGCCTGGAGGGAGTTCTATGGCTACACCTTC

d_call: TRBD1
clone_size: .
cdr3_length: 14
v_call: TRBV5-1
j_call: TRBJ2-5
cdr3_aa: CASSPGTAQETQYF
cdr3_nt: TGCGCCAGCAGCCCCGGGACAGCACAAGAGACCCAGTACTTC

d_call: .
clone_size: .
cdr3_length: 14
v_call: TRBV5-1
j_call: TRBJ1-1
cdr3_aa: CASSPSGLNTEAFF
cdr3_nt: TGCGCCAGCAGCCCTTCGGGACTAAACACTGAAGCTTTCTTT

d_call: .
clone_size: .
cdr3_length: 14
v_call: TRBV2
j_call: TRBJ1-6
cdr3_aa: CASSGRLSNSPLHF
cdr3_nt: TGTGCCAGCAGTGGCAGGTTGTCTAATTCACCCCTCCACTTT

d_call: TRBD1
clone_size: .
cdr3_length: 17
v_call: TRBV10-3
j_call: TRBJ2-7
cdr3_aa: CAIRQGQGAPSSYEQYF
cdr3_nt: TGTGCCATCAGGCAGGGACAGGGGGCCCCGTCCTCCTACGAGCAGTACTTC

d_call: TRBD1
clone_size: .
cdr3_length: 15
v_call: TRBV7-8
j_call: TRBJ2-7
cdr3_aa: CASSFRQGPLYEQYF
cdr3_nt: TGTGCCAGCAGCTTTAGACAGGGCCCACTCTACGAGCAGTACTTC

d_call: .
clone_size: few
cdr3_length: 13
v_call: TRBV2
j_call: TRBJ1-2
cdr3_aa: CASSGNRDYGYTF
cdr3_nt: TGTGCCAGCAGTGGAAACAGGGACTATGGCTACACCTTC

d_call: .
clone_size: .
cdr3_length: 15
v_call: TRBV7-6
j_call: TRBJ1-5
cdr3_aa: CASSPETGGGQPQHF
cdr3_nt: TGTGCCAGCAGCCCGGAGACAGGTGGGGGTCAGCCCCAGCATTTT

d_call: TRBD1
clone_size: .
cdr3_length: 16
v_call: TRBV5-1
j_call: TRBJ1-4
cdr3_aa: CASSLAGQGANEKLFF
cdr3_nt: TGCGCCAGCAGCTTGGCGGGACAGGGGGCTAATGAAAAACTGTTTTTT